This T cell receptor (beta chain) came from a study of post-analysis software for immune sequencing data. Across the whole study: Included courses were relapsing-remitting and secondary progressive multiple sclerosis; progressive-relapsing multiple sclerosis was also included. Regarding the study as a whole: TRBV segments more frequent in patients than in controls numbered roughly 5 and included TRBV5-6, TRBV5-1 and TRBV20-1. In multiple sclerosis, normalized Chao1 diversity was significantly below that of controls. Under F measure analysis, samples from one preparation batch co-clustered strongly.

With regard to this clonotype: Antigen specificity is unknown. One junction end does not reproduce the germline sequence, and a read error may be involved.

The length of the CDR3 is 15 residues. The V gene's germline CDR1 is LGHNA and CDR2 YNFKEQ. Each TCR beta cDNA library carried unique molecular identifiers. A population of 1 to 10 million T cells gave rise to about half a million cDNA molecules. Each CDR3 protein gets one entry after TCRdb re-called the PCR reads with MiXCR. The table records hundreds of thousands of distinct CDR3 sequences, under 55% of them present only once. V and J are TRBV4-2 and TRBJ2-5; D may be TRBD2 (7 bases). This receptor was obtained from a girl between 10 and 17 years old with multiple sclerosis. The specimen sequenced was blood. CDR3 nucleotides: TGTGCCAGCAGCCAAGACCGCGGGGGCCAAGAGATCCAGTACTTC. Translation: CASSQDRGGQEIQYF.